These 29 T cell receptor beta chains share one sample of origin, sequenced in a study of control samples from healthy donors and cancer patients. Assay: immunoSEQ multiplex PCR; the TCRdb copy retains only in-frame clones and omits some. The sample shows under 200,000 clones, 96% of them seen only once. What was sequenced was blood. The receptors here all came from a woman aged 25 to 45 in good health.

The chain carries TRBV6-5 and TRBJ2-7, with TRBD2 identical over 10 bases. The germline gives CDR1 MNHEY, CDR2 SVGAGI. This CDR3 spans 13 amino acids. Trimming at V came to 6 bases and at J to 5 bases, leaving 4 bases not matched to a gene. CDR3 protein: CASRAGGRDEQYF. CDR3 bases: TGTGCCAGCAGAGCGGGAGGGAGGGACGAGCAGTACTTC.

The chain links TRBV6-1 to TRBJ2-1, with D possibly being TRBD2 (5 bases). Trimming pared 2 bases from V and 11 bases from J, leaving 13 bases between. Germline V CDR1 and CDR2: MNHNS, SASEGT. This CDR3 comprises 13 residues. CDR3 DNA: TGTGCCAGCAGTGAATTTAGGGAGACTCAGCAGTTCTTC. Protein sequence: CASSEFRETQQFF.

Worth noting for this clone: A read error may produce the germline difference seen at one junction end. This chain joins TRBV6-2 or TRBV6-3 and TRBJ1-2, with D maybe TRBD1 (6 bases). There are 11 residues in the CDR3. Per germline, CDR1 MNHEY and CDR2 SVGEGT. CDR3 sequence (DNA): TGTGCCAGCAGTTACCCCACAGGGCTGCGCTTC. It yields the protein CASSYPTGLRF.

The chain is built from TRBV29-1 and TRBJ1-2; 8 bases agree with TRBD1. J was trimmed by 2 bases and V by 4 bases; bases with no gene match: 3. The length of the CDR3 is 13 residues. Germline CDR1 reads SQVTM; CDR2 reads ANQGSEA. The CDR3, as DNA: TGCAGCGTTGCGCAGGGGGCAAACTATGGCTACACCTTC. Translating gives CSVAQGANYGYTF.

Comments on this clone: The same CDR3 also results from other DNA sequences found in this sample. The V and J genes are TRBV9 and TRBJ1-1; no firm D call. CDR3 size: 13 residues. Germline V gives CDR1 SGDLS, CDR2 YYNGEE. The ends were cut back, 2 bases at V and 1 base at J, with 6 bases in the middle. CDR3 sequence: CASSVVSNTEAFF. The DNA for the CDR3 is TGTGCCAGCAGCGTGGTCTCGAACACTGAAGCTTTCTTT.

V and J are TRBV19 and TRBJ2-2, with D possibly being TRBD1 (5 bases). CDR1 LNHDA and CDR2 SQIVND come from the germline V gene (reference sequence). This CDR3 spans 19 amino acids. Trimming removed 5 bases at V and 0 bases at J, with 22 bases between. CDR3 residues: CASSLQLGARFANTGELFF. The CDR3 DNA follows: TGTGCCAGTAGTCTGCAGTTAGGGGCACGCTTCGCGAACACCGGGGAGCTGTTTTTT.

The V call is TRBV2, the J call TRBJ2-3; tentatively, D is TRBD1 (5 bases). V lost 4 bases, J lost 0 bases, and 8 bases lay in between. The CDR3 consists of 14 residues. The germline V gene has CDR1 SNHLY and CDR2 FYNNEI. CDR3 region: CASSATDSTDTQYF. The CDR3, as DNA: TGTGCCAGCAGTGCGACAGATAGCACAGATACGCAGTATTTT. The whole variable domain, filled in from reference TRBV2 and TRBJ2-3, reads EPEVTQTPSHQVTQMGQEVILRCVPISNHLYFYWYRQILGQKVEFLVSFYNNEISEKSEIFDDQFSVERPDGSNFTLKIRSTKLEDSAMYFCASSATDSTDTQYFGPGTRLTVL.

The chain is built from TRBV5-1 and TRBJ2-7, with no clear D. The V gene lost 0 bases and the J gene lost 2 bases, with 9 bases spanning the gap. CDR3 length: 14 residues. Germline V lookup: CDR1 SGHRS, CDR2 YFSETQ. The CDR3 nucleotides read TGCGCCAGCAGCTTGGTATCTAAGACCTACGAGCAGTACTTC. Translation gives CASSLVSKTYEQYF. Complete variable domain (other parts from reference TRBV5-1 and TRBJ2-7): KAGVTQTPRYLIKTRGQQVTLSCSPISGHRSVSWYQQTPGQGLQFLFEYFSETQRNKGNFPGRFSGRQFSNSRSEMNVSTLELGDSALYLCASSLVSKTYEQYFGPGTRLTVT.

V and J are TRBV27 and TRBJ2-1; D gene uncertain. V lost 3 bases and J 3 bases, leaving 0 bases between the germline ends. The CDR3 is made up of 11 amino acids. Per the germline V gene, CDR1 is MNHEY and CDR2 is SMNVEV (reference sequence). CDR3 nucleotides: TGTGCCAGCAGTTTCTACAATGAGCAGTTCTTC. Its translation: CASSFYNEQFF.

The chain is built from TRBV6-2 or TRBV6-3 and TRBJ2-3; 13 bases match TRBD2. V shed 4 bases, J shed 2 bases, and the junction held 3 bases outside the gene matches. CDR1 and CDR2 from the germline V gene are MNHEY and SVGEGT. The CDR3 contains 16 residues. The CDR3 region is CASSFGLAGVTDTQYF. The CDR3 nucleotides are TGTGCCAGCAGTTTCGGACTAGCGGGGGTCACAGATACGCAGTATTTT.

V gene TRBV13 combines with J gene TRBJ1-1; D gene uncertain. Trimming removed 1 base from V and 0 bases from J, with 6 bases in between. The CDR3 spans 14 residues. The germline V gene has CDR1 PRHDT and CDR2 FYEKMQ (reference sequence). The CDR3 DNA sequence: TGTGCCAGCAGCTTAGAACGGATGAACACTGAAGCTTTCTTT. Residues: CASSLERMNTEAFF.

With regard to this clone: Relative to the germline gene, one junction end is altered; a read error may explain this. The CDR3 reads CASSENPAEAFF. DNA of the CDR3: TGTGCCAGCAGTGAAAACCCCGCTGAGGCTTTCTTT. This chain joins TRBV6-1 and TRBJ1-1; D not resolved. Germline V gives CDR1 MNHNS, CDR2 SASEGT. The CDR3 spans 12 residues.

This clone is a singleton in its sample. This chain links TRBV6-5 with TRBJ2-7, with 8 nucleotides matching TRBD1. The V and J ends lost 6 bases and 2 bases, in that order; junction bases with no gene match: 9. CDR1 and CDR2 (germline): MNHEY, SVGAGI. The CDR3 spans 15 residues. DNA of the CDR3: TGTGCCAGCAGGCGAACGGGACAGGCCGCCTACGAGCAGTACTTC. Translated: CASRRTGQAAYEQYF.

The chain uses TRBV5-1 and TRBJ2-3; TRBD2 matches 9 bases. The germline gives CDR1 SGHRS, CDR2 YFSETQ. The V segment lost 3 bases and the J segment 2 bases; nucleotides outside the gene matches: 10. CDR3 length: 17 amino acids. The CDR3 bases are TGCGCCAGCAGCTCCGCTGGGCTAGCGGGACCCACAGATACGCAGTATTTT. Amino acid sequence: CASSSAGLAGPTDTQYF. The full variable domain, its missing parts supplied by reference TRBV5-1 and TRBJ2-3, is KAGVTQTPRYLIKTRGQQVTLSCSPISGHRSVSWYQQTPGQGLQFLFEYFSETQRNKGNFPGRFSGRQFSNSRSEMNVSTLELGDSALYLCASSSAGLAGPTDTQYFGPGTRLTVL.

The chain has TRBV3-1 (or the pseudogene TRBV3-2) and TRBJ1-2; D ambiguous. This CDR3 region has 14 residues. The V gene lost 0 bases and the J gene lost 5 bases, with 10 bases spanning the gap. Germline CDR1 and CDR2: LGHDT and YNNKEL (reference sequence). CDR3 amino acids: CASSQDQSNYGYTF. CDR3 nucleotide sequence: TGTGCCAGCAGCCAAGATCAGTCAAATTATGGCTACACCTTC.

This rearrangement joins TRBV9 to TRBJ1-1; 7 bases are a match to TRBD1. Germline V lookup: CDR1 SGDLS, CDR2 YYNGEE. Losses at the gene ends were 3 bases for V and 5 bases for J; bases not matched to a gene: 7. The CDR3 totals 14 residues. The CDR3 region is CASSARQGRTEAFF. CDR3 in DNA: TGTGCCAGCAGCGCCCGACAGGGACGAACTGAAGCTTTCTTT.

The chain is built from TRBV6-5 and TRBJ1-2, with a tentative D call TRBD1 (6 bases). CDR3 length equals 15 residues. V lost 0 bases, J lost 7 bases, and 15 bases lay in between. Germline V CDR1 and CDR2: MNHEY, SVGAGI. The CDR3 DNA follows: TGTGCCAGCAGTTACTCCACTTCTTACAGGGTTGGCTACACCTTC. Translating it yields CASSYSTSYRVGYTF.

V and J are TRBV5-1 and TRBJ2-1; 11 bases are shared with TRBD2. V was clipped by 2 bases and J by 0 bases; unmatched bases: 4. CDR1 is SGHRS, CDR2 YFSETQ, per germline. CDR3 size: 17 residues. CDR3 residues: CASSLAGLAASYNEQFF. DNA for the CDR3: TGCGCCAGCAGCTTAGCGGGACTAGCGGCCTCCTACAATGAGCAGTTCTTC. Looking up the rest from reference TRBV5-1 and TRBJ2-1 gives the full variable domain: KAGVTQTPRYLIKTRGQQVTLSCSPISGHRSVSWYQQTPGQGLQFLFEYFSETQRNKGNFPGRFSGRQFSNSRSEMNVSTLELGDSALYLCASSLAGLAASYNEQFFGPGTRLTVL.

The V and J genes are TRBV3-1 (or the pseudogene TRBV3-2) and TRBJ2-1, with 10 bases that match TRBD2. Germline V gene data show CDR1 as LGHDT and CDR2 as YNNKEL (reference sequence). V lost 4 bases and J lost 3; bases outside the gene matches: 3. This CDR3 region has 15 residues. The CDR3 region has the DNA TGTGCCAGCAGCCCTAGCGGGAGTGTCTACAATGAGCAGTTCTTC. It is translated as CASSPSGSVYNEQFF.

The rearrangement uses TRBV5-4 and TRBJ1-1; 8 bases line up with TRBD1. V shed 2 bases and J 6 bases; nucleotides not matched to a gene: 3. The germline V gene has CDR1 SGHNT and CDR2 YYREEE (reference sequence). The CDR3 loop spans 13 amino acids. The CDR3 sequence is CASSFETGAEAFF. The CDR3 DNA reads TGTGCCAGCAGCTTTGAGACAGGGGCTGAAGCTTTCTTT.

This chain links TRBV7-9 with TRBJ2-1; D uncertain. This CDR3 is 16 amino acids long. Germline V gives CDR1 SEHNR, CDR2 FQNEAQ (reference sequence). V lost 2 bases, J lost 0 bases, and 11 bases lay in between. The CDR3 here is CASSLHLQSSYNEQFF. The CDR3 DNA reads as TGTGCCAGCAGCTTACATCTTCAAAGCTCCTACAATGAGCAGTTCTTC. The full variable domain, in which reference TRBV7-9 and TRBJ2-1 provide the parts outside the CDR3, is DTGVSQNPRHKITKRGQNVTFRCDPISEHNRLYWYRQTLGQGPEFLTYFQNEAQLEKSRLLSDRFSAERPKGSFSTLEIQRTEQGDSAMYLCASSLHLQSSYNEQFFGPGTRLTVL.

V gene TRBV6-1 combines with J gene TRBJ2-3, with TRBD1 identical over 10 bases. V dropped 3 bases and J dropped 4; count of bases not matched to a gene: 13. Germline V lookup: CDR1 MNHNS, CDR2 SASEGT. This CDR3 contains 18 residues. CDR3 region: CASSEKGGQGRAPDTQYF. The CDR3 DNA follows: TGTGCCAGCAGTGAGAAAGGGGGACAGGGGCGCGCCCCAGATACGCAGTATTTT.

The V call is TRBV4-1, the J call TRBJ1-1; 8 bases map to TRBD1. V was pared by 5 bases and J by 0 bases, with 5 bases of the junction left unmatched. Germline CDR1 is MGHRA and CDR2 is YSYEKL. This CDR3 contains 15 residues. The CDR3 protein is CASSDRTGMNTEAFF. Written as DNA, the CDR3 is TGCGCCAGCAGCGACCGGACAGGGATGAACACTGAAGCTTTCTTT.

CDR3 coding DNA: TGTGCCAGCAGTTACTCGGGGCAGGGGCATCAGCCCCAGCATTTT. Its protein is CASSYSGQGHQPQHF. This chain uses TRBV6-5 with TRBJ1-5; possible D gene TRBD1, 6 bases. Deletions cut 0 bases from V and 5 bases from J, with 11 bases between. CDR1 and CDR2 from the germline V gene are MNHEY and SVGAGI. The CDR3 runs to 15 residues.

This clone was counted a single time. In DNA form, the CDR3 reads TGTGCCAGCAGCCAAGAAGCTCCTTGGAACACCATATATTTT. It encodes CASSQEAPWNTIYF. The chain combines TRBV14 with TRBJ1-3; D not certain. The CDR3 sequence is 14 residues long. Trimming cost V 0 bases and J 7 bases, with 10 bases left between them. Germline V gene lookup returns CDR1 SGHDN and CDR2 FVKESK.

This chain joins TRBV27 and TRBJ1-2, with D perhaps matching TRBD1 (6 bases). Germline-derived CDR1 and CDR2 are MNHEY and SMNVEV (reference sequence). The CDR3 contains 16 residues. V lost 5 bases, J lost 1 base, and 17 bases lay in between. In nucleotides, the CDR3 is TGTGCCAGCAGTCCCCAACAGGGAACCCTTAACTATGGCTACACCTTC. This sequence encodes CASSPQQGTLNYGYTF.

The J gene is TRBJ2-1, the V gene TRBV27, with 8 nucleotides matching TRBD2. Germline assignment: CDR1 MNHEY and CDR2 SMNVEV (reference sequence). CDR3 length: 17 residues. V lost 2 bases and J lost 2; bases outside the gene matches: 8. Here the CDR3 DNA reads TGTGCCAGCAGTTTAGGGGGCCAGCGGGGGCCCTACAATGAGCAGTTCTTC. Translation: CASSLGGQRGPYNEQFF.

This clone was recorded only once. This sequence joins TRBV19 and TRBJ1-1, with D tentatively TRBD1 (6 bases). From germline, CDR1 is LNHDA and CDR2 SQIVND (reference sequence). V lost 3 bases to trimming and J lost 2 bases, with 7 bases between them. The CDR3 has 13 residues. The DNA for the CDR3 is TGTGCCAGTAGTATCGGGACAAACACTGAAGCTTTCTTT. This gives the protein CASSIGTNTEAFF. Full variable domain (remainder filled in from reference TRBV19 and TRBJ1-1): DGGITQSPKYLFRKEGQNVTLSCEQNLNHDAMYWYRQDPGQGLRLIYYSQIVNDFQKGDIAEGYSVSREKKESFPLTVTSAQKNPTAFYLCASSIGTNTEAFFGQGTRLTVV.

The V call is TRBV11-2, the J call TRBJ2-7, with TRBD2 matching over 8 bases. V was pared by 3 bases and J by 7 bases, with 11 bases of the junction left unmatched. The V gene's germline CDR1 is SGHAT and CDR2 FQNNGV. The CDR3 consists of 15 residues. The CDR3 DNA is TGTGCCAGCAGCTTGGGACGGGGGGGCTCGAGGGAGCAGTACTTC. Its protein product is CASSLGRGGSREQYF. Supplemented by reference TRBV11-2 and TRBJ2-7, the full variable domain reads EAGVAQSPRYKIIEKRQSVAFWCNPISGHATLYWYQQILGQGPKLLIQFQNNGVVDDSQLPKDRFSAERLKGVDSTLKIQPAKLEDSAVYLCASSLGRGGSREQYFGPGTRLTVT.